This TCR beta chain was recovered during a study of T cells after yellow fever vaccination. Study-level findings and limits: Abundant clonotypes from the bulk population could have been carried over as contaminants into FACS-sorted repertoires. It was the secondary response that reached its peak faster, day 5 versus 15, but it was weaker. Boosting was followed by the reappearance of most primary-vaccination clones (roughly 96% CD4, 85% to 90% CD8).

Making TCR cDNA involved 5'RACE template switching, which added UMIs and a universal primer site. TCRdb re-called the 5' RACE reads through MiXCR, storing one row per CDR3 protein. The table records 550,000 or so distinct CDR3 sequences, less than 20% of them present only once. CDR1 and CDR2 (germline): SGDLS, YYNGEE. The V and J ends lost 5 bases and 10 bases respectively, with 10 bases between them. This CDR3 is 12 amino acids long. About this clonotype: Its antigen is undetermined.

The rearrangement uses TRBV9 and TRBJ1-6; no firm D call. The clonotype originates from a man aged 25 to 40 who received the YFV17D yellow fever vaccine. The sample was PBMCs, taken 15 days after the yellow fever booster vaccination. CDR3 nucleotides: TGTGCCAGCAGTTCTATCGGGTCACCCCTCCACTTT. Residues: CASSSIGSPLHF.